This T cell receptor beta chain was found in a study of T cell responses to AZD1222 COVID-19 vaccine. The repertoire was sequenced with immunoSEQ multiplex PCR; TCRdb's copy has only in-frame clones and lacks some. Of about 110,000 clones in the sample, over 85% were seen once. This clone was seen a single time. Its antigen is unknown. Findings of the study overall: Per reports, nearly half of all spike-specific TCRs target regions that are unmutated in variants. Most donors were white British, females outnumbered males, and clonal diversity was possibly underestimated. Along spike, vaccine-associated CD4 TCRs were found throughout, with dominance at 160-218 and 743-854.

Pooled samples include second doses given at about 4 or 12 weeks. This CDR3 region has 14 residues. Trimming pared 4 bases from V and 4 bases from J, leaving 14 bases between. Per germline, CDR1 SGHRS and CDR2 YFSETQ. The sample in question was peripheral blood, obtained 28 days after the second AZD1222 dose. The sequence was collected from an adult who received the AZD1222 COVID-19 vaccine. The chain recombines TRBV5-1 with TRBJ1-1, with D perhaps TRBD1 (5 bases). As DNA, the CDR3 is TGCGCCAGCAGCCAAGGGACGGCCGGCACTGAAGCTTTCTTT. It translates to CASSQGTAGTEAFF.